This T cell receptor beta chain is from a study of blood T cell repertoires in COVID-19. TCRdb's copy holds only in-frame clones and misses some; the assay was immunoSEQ multiplex PCR. The sample records approximately 270,000 clones, more than 75% being singletons. This CDR3 spans 13 amino acids. The V and J ends lost 0 bases and 3 bases respectively, with 4 bases between them. In germline, CDR1 is SGDLS, CDR2 YYNGEE. Sequencing used peripheral blood. The chain has TRBV9 and TRBJ2-1; no clear D gene. The clonotype was recovered from a middle-aged man with active or convalescent COVID-19. This CDR3 is CASSVVDYNEQFF. The CDR3 nucleotides read TGTGCCAGCAGCGTAGTAGACTACAATGAGCAGTTCTTC.